Below, 11 T cell receptor beta chains from the same sample are listed, as sequenced in a study of blood T cell repertoires in COVID-19. TCRdb keeps only in-frame clones here, not all; method: immunoSEQ multiplex PCR. In the table there are 200,000 to 300,000 clones, 86% of which are singletons. The sample consisted of peripheral blood. The receptor source for this set is a man aged 30-40 years with active or convalescent COVID-19.

The chain's CDR3 is CASSQGVGSIEKLFF. The CDR3 DNA sequence: TGCGCCAGCAGCCAAGGGGTCGGGAGTATCGAAAAACTGTTTTTT. The chain uses TRBV4-3 and TRBJ1-4; D is unresolved. The V end lost 1 base, the J end lost 8 bases, and 14 bases lay between the germline ends. Germline V gene data show CDR1 as LGHNA and CDR2 as YSLEER. CDR3 length: 15 amino acids.

The chain joins TRBV10-3 to TRBJ2-7; possible D gene TRBD1, 5 bases. Trimming left V 2 bases short and J 4 bases short, with 9 bases between. The CDR3 has 13 amino acids. Germline CDR1 and CDR2: ENHRY and SYGVKD. CDR3 in DNA: TGTGCCATCAGTGAGAATGGGGCATACGAGCAGTACTTC. Protein product: CAISENGAYEQYF.

V gene TRBV9 combines with J gene TRBJ1-3, with no clear D. Per germline, CDR1 SGDLS and CDR2 YYNGEE. Trimming removed 3 bases at V and 0 bases at J, with 13 bases between. This CDR3 has 16 amino acids. This CDR3 reads CASSGGDGTSGNTIYF. The CDR3 region has the DNA TGTGCCAGCAGCGGAGGTGACGGAACCTCTGGAAACACCATATATTTT.

This chain uses TRBV7-2 with TRBJ2-1, with D hard to call. This CDR3 has 13 amino acids. V lost 1 base to trimming and J lost 9 bases, with 10 bases between them. CDR1 and CDR2 from the germline V gene are SGHTA and FQGNSA. Here the CDR3 DNA reads TGTGCCAGCAGCTTAGTCAGATATGGTGAGCAGTTCTTC. Amino acid sequence: CASSLVRYGEQFF.

The chain couples TRBV21-1 to TRBJ1-2; the table's D call of TRBD1 was not tested on the DNA. TRBV21-1 is noted as a pseudogene. The CDR3 contains 19 residues. Here the CDR3 DNA reads TGTGCCAGCAGCGAGAACGACTCGCGAGGGGGACCCTCTAACTATGGCTACACCTTC. Protein: CASSENDSRGGPSNYGYTF.

This sequence joins TRBV5-1 and TRBJ2-1; TRBD2 matches 16 bases. Germline V gives CDR1 SGHRS, CDR2 YFSETQ. CDR3 length: 19 residues. V lost 6 bases, J lost 2 bases, and 11 bases stayed unmatched. The CDR3 loop reads CASTFGTSGGAGPYNEQFF. Written as DNA, the CDR3 is TGCGCCAGCACCTTTGGGACTAGCGGGGGGGCCGGTCCCTACAATGAGCAGTTCTTC.

The rearrangement links TRBV27 to TRBJ1-2; perhaps TRBD1 as D (5 bases). The CDR3 runs 14 residues. From germline, CDR1 is MNHEY and CDR2 SMNVEV (reference sequence). Trimming removed 6 bases at V and 10 bases at J, with 21 bases between. The CDR3 DNA reads as TGTGCCAGCAGGATAACAGGAGCCGCTATGCCCTACACCTTC. Protein product: CASRITGAAMPYTF.

This clone has just one count. The CDR3 reads CASSLEPAPARQFF. The CDR3 DNA reads as TGCGCCAGCAGCTTGGAACCCGCTCCAGCTAGGCAGTTCTTC. This chain connects TRBV5-1 to TRBJ2-1; D ambiguous. With 0 bases removed from V and 12 bases from J, the gap between germline ends came to 16 bases. The length of the CDR3 is 14 residues. From germline, CDR1 is SGHRS and CDR2 YFSETQ.

The rearrangement links TRBV18 to TRBJ2-3, with 8 bases matching TRBD2. Germline loops: CDR1 KGHSH, CDR2 LQKENI. V shed 6 bases and J 5 bases; nucleotides not matched to a gene: 13. The CDR3 covers 16 residues. CDR3 in DNA: TGTGCCAGCTCCCCCTCCGGGGCGGGGGGCGTAGATACGCAGTATTTT. It yields the protein CASSPSGAGGVDTQYF.

The J gene is TRBJ2-7, the V gene TRBV27; 11 bases line up with TRBD1. The CDR3 is 13 amino acids. Per the germline V gene, CDR1 is MNHEY and CDR2 is SMNVEV (reference sequence). V shed 6 bases, J shed 7 bases, and the junction held 5 bases outside the gene matches. The CDR3 bases are TGTGCCAGCAGCGGACAGGGGGCGGGTGAGCAGTACTTC. Translated, it gives CASSGQGAGEQYF.

This chain links TRBV3-1 (or the pseudogene TRBV3-2) with TRBJ1-1; 9 bases align to TRBD1. Germline CDR1 is LGHDT and CDR2 is YNNKEL (reference sequence). The CDR3 totals 15 residues. The V and J ends lost 4 bases and 8 bases, in that order; junction bases with no gene match: 11. CDR3 loop: CASSLLGQGIPEAFF. Here the CDR3 DNA reads TGTGCCAGCAGCCTGTTGGGACAGGGCATCCCCGAAGCTTTCTTT.